The source of this T cell receptor beta chain is a study of cytomegalovirus exposure and HLA in healthy donors. Study-level points and caveats: Most TCR sequences were rare, but some public TCRs occurred in many donors.

The PCR employed 60 Vbeta primers together with 13 Jbeta primers. Profiled with immunoSEQ multiplex PCR; TCRdb holds only in-frame clones, not every one. The sample consists of around 100,000 clones, around 79% of them appearing once. Turning to this clone: What it recognizes is unknown.

Germline CDR1 SGHRS, CDR2 YFSETQ. Trimming left V 0 bases short and J 2 bases short, with 8 bases between. There are 14 residues in the CDR3. Sequencing was done on a sample of PBMCs. The chain has TRBV5-1 and TRBJ2-5, with unresolved D. The sequence derives from a woman between 35 and 50 years old in good health and CMV-seronegative. The CDR3 bases are TGCGCCAGCAGCTTGGTCGGTCCTCAAGAGACCCAGTACTTC. This codes for CASSLVGPQETQYF.